Listed here are 9 T cell receptor beta chains from one sample, sequenced in a study of blood T cell repertoires in COVID-19. Sequencing was performed with immunoSEQ multiplex PCR; in TCRdb, only in-frame clones are kept and a portion is missing. The sample includes about 72,000 clones, 82% seen only once; the top ten take about 6.2%. The material sequenced was peripheral blood. The receptors shown here come from a man aged 55 to 70 with acute or convalescent COVID-19.

This chain links TRBV30 with TRBJ1-5; 9 bases match TRBD1. V lost 1 base and J lost 3; bases outside the gene matches: 4. Germline CDR1 and CDR2: GTSNPN and SVGIG (reference sequence). The CDR3 sequence is 15 residues long. Written as DNA, the CDR3 is TGTGCCTGGAGTGGGGGGACAGGGATCAATCAGCCCCAGCATTTT. Encoded protein: CAWSGGTGINQPQHF.

This chain joins TRBV19 and TRBJ1-6; 9 nucleotides agree with TRBD1. This CDR3 region has 14 residues. Germline V gives CDR1 LNHDA, CDR2 SQIVND (reference sequence). With 3 bases clipped from V and 10 bases from J, the junction kept 4 bases outside the gene matches. The CDR3 DNA reads TGTGCCAGTAGTATTACAGGGGGCGACTCACCCCTCCACTTT. This translates into CASSITGGDSPLHF.

The chain is built from TRBV6-5 and TRBJ1-2, with no clear D. Germline V gene sequence: CDR1 MNHEY, CDR2 SVGAGI. This CDR3 has 12 residues. With 4 bases removed from V and 5 bases from J, the gap between germline ends came to 8 bases. The CDR3 DNA is TGTGCCAGCAGTTTCCCCGGGTATGGCTACACCTTC. The encoded protein is CASSFPGYGYTF.

CDR3 DNA sequence: TGTGCCTGGAGTGTACAATCAGGCACTGAAGCTTTCTTT. Translating gives CAWSVQSGTEAFF. This sequence joins TRBV30 and TRBJ1-1; D is undetermined. The germline gives CDR1 GTSNPN, CDR2 SVGIG (reference sequence). CDR3 size: 13 residues. Trimming took 0 bases from V and 4 from J, leaving 9 bases between them. Combining the CDR3 with reference TRBV30 and TRBJ1-1 gives the whole variable domain SQTIHQWPATLVQPVGSPLSLECTVEGTSNPNLYWYRQAAGRGLQLLFYSVGIGQISSEVPQNLSASRPQDRQFILSSKKLLLSDSGFYLCAWSVQSGTEAFFGQGTRLTVV.

The genes are TRBV2 and TRBJ1-5; D is uncertain. The V and J ends lost 4 bases and 7 bases respectively, with 11 bases between them. In germline, CDR1 is SNHLY, CDR2 FYNNEI. This CDR3 comprises 13 residues. In DNA form, the CDR3 reads TGTGCCAGCAGTGGGGCCCGGCCCCAGCCCCAGCATTTT. Translated: CASSGARPQPQHF.

V usage is TRBV6-5 and J usage is TRBJ1-1; TRBD1 matches at 8 bases. Germline V lookup: CDR1 MNHEY, CDR2 SVGAGI. The J segment lost 4 bases and the V segment lost 3 bases, leaving 10 bases of the junction unmatched. CDR3 length equals 16 residues. The CDR3 DNA follows: TGTGCCAGCAGTTATAAGGGGACAGGTCTAAGCACTGAAGCTTTCTTT. Its protein is CASSYKGTGLSTEAFF.

CDR3 sequence: CASGTGGNNYGYTF. The CDR3 DNA is TGCGCCAGCGGGACAGGGGGCAATAACTATGGCTACACCTTC. V usage is TRBV5-1 and J usage is TRBJ1-2; 12 bases line up with TRBD1. The CDR3 loop spans 14 amino acids. V was clipped by 7 bases and J by 1 base; unmatched bases: 2. Germline-derived CDR1 and CDR2 are SGHRS and YFSETQ. Variable domain in full (rest from reference TRBV5-1 and TRBJ1-2): KAGVTQTPRYLIKTRGQQVTLSCSPISGHRSVSWYQQTPGQGLQFLFEYFSETQRNKGNFPGRFSGRQFSNSRSEMNVSTLELGDSALYLCASGTGGNNYGYTFGSGTRLTVV.

The genes are TRBV29-1 and TRBJ1-1; no reliable D call. Trimming cost V 6 bases and J 2 bases, with 13 bases left between them. Germline V gene lookup returns CDR1 SQVTM and CDR2 ANQGSEA. The CDR3 runs to 13 residues. The CDR3 nucleotides are TGCAGCGTCGGTCCCGGGATCAACACTGAAGCTTTCTTT. Protein sequence: CSVGPGINTEAFF.

The gene calls are TRBV5-1 and TRBJ2-5; possibly TRBD2 for D (6 bases). CDR3 size: 13 residues. V lost 9 bases to trimming and J lost 2 bases, with 14 bases between them. Germline assignment: CDR1 SGHRS and CDR2 YFSETQ. The CDR3 DNA reads as TGCGCCACCTGCCGGGACTTACAAGAGACCCAGTACTTC. The encoded protein is CATCRDLQETQYF.